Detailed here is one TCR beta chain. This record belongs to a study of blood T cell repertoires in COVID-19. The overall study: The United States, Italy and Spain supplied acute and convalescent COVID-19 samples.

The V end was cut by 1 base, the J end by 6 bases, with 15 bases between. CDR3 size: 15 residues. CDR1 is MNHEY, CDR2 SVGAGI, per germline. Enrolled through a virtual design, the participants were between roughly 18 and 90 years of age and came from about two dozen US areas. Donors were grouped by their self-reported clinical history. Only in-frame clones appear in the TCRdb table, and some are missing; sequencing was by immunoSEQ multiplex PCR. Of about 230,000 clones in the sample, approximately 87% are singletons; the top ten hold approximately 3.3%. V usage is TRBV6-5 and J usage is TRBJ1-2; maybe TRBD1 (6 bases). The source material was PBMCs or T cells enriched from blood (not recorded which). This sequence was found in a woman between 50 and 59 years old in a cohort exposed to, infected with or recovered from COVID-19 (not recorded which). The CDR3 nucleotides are TGTGCCAGCAGTTACTTCAGGGGCAGGGCCCATGGCTACACCTTC. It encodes CASSYFRGRAHGYTF.